This T cell receptor beta chain comes out of a study of shared clonotypes between healthy human individuals. Whole-study context: Plates per donor: three CD4 naive, three CD4 memory, two CD8 naive, one CD8 memory.

Each PCR replicate from the sorted subsets contained 150 to 250 ng DNA, which is 30,000 or so T cell genomes. The method was immunoSEQ multiplex PCR; TCRdb's version includes in-frame clones alone and lacks a portion of them. The table lists around 1 million clones, around three quarters of them singletons. This clone came up once. Antigen: not known. V lost 7 bases and J lost 2, with 8 bases in between. The V gene's germline CDR1 is LNHDA and CDR2 SQIVND (reference sequence). The CDR3 spans 13 residues. Study results and limitations: The diversity represented, both genetic and in exposure history, was limited by few donors.

The material sequenced was memory CD4+ T cells sorted from blood. Subset defined: CD45RA-negative fraction. V is TRBV19 and J is TRBJ1-4; unclear D gene. The source is a man aged 18 to 29 in good health. The CDR3 here is CASKERTNEKLFF. CDR3 coding DNA: TGTGCCAGTAAGGAGAGGACTAATGAAAAACTGTTTTTT.